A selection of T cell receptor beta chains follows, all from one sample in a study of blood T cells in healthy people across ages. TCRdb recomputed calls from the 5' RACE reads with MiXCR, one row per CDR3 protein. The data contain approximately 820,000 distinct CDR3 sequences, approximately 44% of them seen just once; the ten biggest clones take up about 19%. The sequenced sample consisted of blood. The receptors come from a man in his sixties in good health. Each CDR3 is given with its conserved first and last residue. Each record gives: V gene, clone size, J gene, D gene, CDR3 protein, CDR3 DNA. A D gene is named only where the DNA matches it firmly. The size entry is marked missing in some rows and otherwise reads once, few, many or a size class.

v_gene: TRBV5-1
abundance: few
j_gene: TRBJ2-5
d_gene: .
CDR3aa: CASSMGTQETQYF
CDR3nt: TGCGCCAGCAGCATGGGTACCCAAGAGACCCAGTACTTC

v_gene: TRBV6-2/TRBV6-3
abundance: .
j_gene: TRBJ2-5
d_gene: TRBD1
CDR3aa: CASSYSRTGVPLQETQYF
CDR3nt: TGTGCCAGCAGTTACTCTAGGACAGGGGTCCCCTTGCAAGAGACCCAGTACTTC

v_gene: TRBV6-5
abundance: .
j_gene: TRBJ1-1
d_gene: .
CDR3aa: CASSSPHRRGGTEAFF
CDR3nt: TGTGCCAGCAGTTCTCCCCACAGGCGGGGGGGCACTGAAGCTTTCTTT

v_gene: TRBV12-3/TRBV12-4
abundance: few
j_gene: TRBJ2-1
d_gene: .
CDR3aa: CASSNQGEQFF
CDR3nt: TGTGCCAGCAGTAATCAGGGTGAGCAGTTCTTC

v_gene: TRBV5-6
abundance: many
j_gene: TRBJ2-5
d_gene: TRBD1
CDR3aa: CASSRGQGTETQYF
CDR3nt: TGTGCCAGCAGCAGGGGACAGGGGACAGAGACCCAGTACTTC

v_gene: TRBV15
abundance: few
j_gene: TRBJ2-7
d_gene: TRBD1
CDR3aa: CATSRKGKQGQPPYEQYF
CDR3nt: TGTGCCACCAGCCGCAAAGGGAAACAGGGGCAGCCTCCCTACGAGCAGTACTTC

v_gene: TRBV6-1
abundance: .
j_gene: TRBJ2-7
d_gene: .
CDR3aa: CASSDLASGGDEQYF
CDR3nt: TGTGCCAGCAGTGATTTGGCCTCCGGCGGGGACGAGCAGTACTTC

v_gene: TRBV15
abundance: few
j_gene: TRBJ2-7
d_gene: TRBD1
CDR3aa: CATSSRDRDYEQYF
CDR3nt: TGTGCCACCAGCAGCCGGGACAGGGACTACGAGCAGTACTTC

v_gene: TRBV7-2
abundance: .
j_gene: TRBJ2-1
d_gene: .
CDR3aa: CASSLGVASRQFF
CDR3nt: TGTGCCAGCAGCTTAGGGGTAGCGAGCCGGCAGTTCTTC

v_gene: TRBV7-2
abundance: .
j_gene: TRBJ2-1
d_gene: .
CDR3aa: CASSVQETQFF
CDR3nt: TGTGCCAGCAGCGTACAAGAGACCCAGTTCTTC

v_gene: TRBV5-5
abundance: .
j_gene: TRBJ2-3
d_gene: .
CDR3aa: CASSLPWDITSTDTQYF
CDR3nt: TGTGCCAGCAGCTTACCTTGGGATATCACTAGCACAGATACGCAGTATTTT

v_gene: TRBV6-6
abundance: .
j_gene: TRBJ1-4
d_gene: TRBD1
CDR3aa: CASSYSDRAPNEKLFF
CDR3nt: TGTGCCAGCAGTTACTCGGACAGGGCGCCTAATGAAAAACTGTTTTTT

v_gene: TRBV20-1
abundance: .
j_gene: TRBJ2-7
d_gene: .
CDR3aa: CSAIGGRYSYEQYF
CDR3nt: TGCAGTGCCATCGGCGGACGGTACTCCTACGAGCAGTACTTC

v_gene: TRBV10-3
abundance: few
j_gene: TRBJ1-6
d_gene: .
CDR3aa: CAIRRTQNSPLHF
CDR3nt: TGTGCCATCAGAAGGACACAAAATTCACCCCTCCACTTT

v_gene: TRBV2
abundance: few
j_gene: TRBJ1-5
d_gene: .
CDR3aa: CASSGQLSNQPQHF
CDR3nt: TGTGCCAGCTCAGGGCAGCTTAGCAATCAGCCCCAGCATTTT

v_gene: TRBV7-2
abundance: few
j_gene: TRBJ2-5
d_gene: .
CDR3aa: CASSLVVSGDPRETQYF
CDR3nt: TGTGCCAGCAGCTTAGTCGTGTCAGGGGACCCTCGGGAGACCCAGTACTTC

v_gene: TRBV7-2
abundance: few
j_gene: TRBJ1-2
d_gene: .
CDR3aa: CASSSTVEYGYTF
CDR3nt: TGTGCCAGCTCCTCGACAGTGGAATATGGCTACACCTTC

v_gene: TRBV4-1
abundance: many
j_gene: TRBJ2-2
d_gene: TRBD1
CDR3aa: CASSHRRTGNTGELFF
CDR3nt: TGCGCCAGCAGCCACCGAAGGACAGGGAACACCGGGGAGCTGTTTTTT

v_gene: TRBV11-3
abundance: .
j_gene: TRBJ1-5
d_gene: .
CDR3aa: CARASPKGSNQPQHF
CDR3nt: TGTGCCAGGGCCTCACCCAAAGGTAGCAATCAGCCCCAGCATTTT

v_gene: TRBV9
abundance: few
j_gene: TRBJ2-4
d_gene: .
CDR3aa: CASSPGQAGGIQYF
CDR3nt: TGTGCCAGCAGCCCCGGACAAGCGGGTGGCATTCAGTACTTC

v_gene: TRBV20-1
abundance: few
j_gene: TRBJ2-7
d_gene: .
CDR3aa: CSAAPTVTYEQYF
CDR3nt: TGCAGTGCCGCACCGACGGTCACCTACGAGCAGTACTTC

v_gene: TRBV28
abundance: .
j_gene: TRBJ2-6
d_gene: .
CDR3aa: CASSPLRQYSGANVLTF
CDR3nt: TGTGCCAGCAGTCCATTACGACAATACTCTGGGGCCAACGTCCTGACTTTC

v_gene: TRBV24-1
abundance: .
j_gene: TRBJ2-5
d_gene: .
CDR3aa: CATSDLGQGGETQYF
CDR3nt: TGTGCCACCAGTGATTTGGGGCAGGGAGGAGAGACCCAGTACTTC

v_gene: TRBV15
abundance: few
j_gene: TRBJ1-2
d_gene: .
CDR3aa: CATSPGHPNYGYTF
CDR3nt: TGTGCCACGAGCCCGGGACACCCCAACTATGGCTACACCTTC

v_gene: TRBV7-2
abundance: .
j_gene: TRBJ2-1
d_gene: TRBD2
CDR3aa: CASSLVAGTKLNEQFF
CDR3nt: TGTGCCAGCAGCTTAGTCGCTGGGACTAAACTTAATGAGCAGTTCTTC

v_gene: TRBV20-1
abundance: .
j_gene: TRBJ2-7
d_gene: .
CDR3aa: CSARELLDPICEQYF
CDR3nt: TGCAGTGCTAGGGAGCTACTAGACCCTATCTGCGAGCAGTACTTC

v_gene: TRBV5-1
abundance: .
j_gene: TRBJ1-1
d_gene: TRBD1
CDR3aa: CASSPRDRGHGMGTEAFF
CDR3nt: TGCGCCAGCAGCCCCCGGGACAGGGGGCACGGAATGGGTACTGAAGCTTTCTTT

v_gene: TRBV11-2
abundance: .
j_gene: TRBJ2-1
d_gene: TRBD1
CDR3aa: CASSLDDRAYEQFF
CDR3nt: TGTGCCAGCAGCTTAGACGACAGGGCCTACGAGCAGTTCTTC

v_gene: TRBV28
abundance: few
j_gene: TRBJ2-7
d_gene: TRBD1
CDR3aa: CASSSPGTGKYEQYF
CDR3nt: TGTGCCAGCAGTTCCCCCGGGACAGGGAAGTACGAGCAGTACTTC

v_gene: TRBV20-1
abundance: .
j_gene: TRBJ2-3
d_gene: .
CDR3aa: CSARDLRAPGPDTQYF
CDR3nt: TGCAGTGCTAGAGATCTGAGGGCACCTGGCCCAGATACGCAGTATTTT

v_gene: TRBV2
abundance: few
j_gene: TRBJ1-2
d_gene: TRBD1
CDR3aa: CASYIARGTTGPNYGYTF
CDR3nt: TGTGCCAGCTATATCGCGCGGGGCACGACAGGGCCAAACTATGGCTACACCTTC

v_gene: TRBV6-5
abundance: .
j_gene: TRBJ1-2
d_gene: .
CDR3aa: CASSYQGGSIGYTF
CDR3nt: TGTGCCAGCAGTTACCAGGGCGGTTCTATTGGCTACACCTTC

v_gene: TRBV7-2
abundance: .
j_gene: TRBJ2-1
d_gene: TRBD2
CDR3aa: CASRPHLAGGRNEQFF
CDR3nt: TGTGCCAGCAGACCTCATCTAGCGGGAGGAAGGAATGAGCAGTTCTTC

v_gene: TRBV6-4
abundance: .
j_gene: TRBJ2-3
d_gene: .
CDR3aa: CASSDKPTSGADTQYF
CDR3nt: TGTGCCAGCAGTGACAAACCGACTAGTGGTGCAGATACGCAGTATTTT

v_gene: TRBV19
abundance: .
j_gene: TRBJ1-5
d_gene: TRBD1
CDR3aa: CAPPDRGSNQPQHF
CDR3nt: TGTGCCCCCCCGGACAGGGGAAGCAATCAGCCCCAGCATTTT

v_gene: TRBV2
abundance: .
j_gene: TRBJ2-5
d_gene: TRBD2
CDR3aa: CASSDTPLAGLVNEQYF
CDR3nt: TGTGCCAGCAGCGACACACCACTAGCGGGGCTGGTTAATGAGCAGTACTTC

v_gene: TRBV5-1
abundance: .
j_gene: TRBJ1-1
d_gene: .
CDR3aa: CASSGTVGTEAFF
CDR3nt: TGCGCCAGCAGCGGTACAGTGGGCACTGAAGCTTTCTTT

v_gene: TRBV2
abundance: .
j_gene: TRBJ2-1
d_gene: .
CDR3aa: CASNTVPIDNEQFF
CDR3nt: TGTGCCAGCAACACGGTTCCCATCGACAATGAGCAGTTCTTC

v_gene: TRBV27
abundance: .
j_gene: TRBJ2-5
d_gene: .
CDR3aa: CASRRLPGTQETQYF
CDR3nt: TGTGCCAGCAGGCGACTCCCGGGAACACAAGAGACCCAGTACTTC

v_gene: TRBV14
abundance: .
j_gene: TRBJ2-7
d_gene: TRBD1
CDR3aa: CASSPFSGGLYEQYF
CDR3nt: TGTGCCAGCAGCCCATTTTCAGGGGGATTATACGAGCAGTACTTC